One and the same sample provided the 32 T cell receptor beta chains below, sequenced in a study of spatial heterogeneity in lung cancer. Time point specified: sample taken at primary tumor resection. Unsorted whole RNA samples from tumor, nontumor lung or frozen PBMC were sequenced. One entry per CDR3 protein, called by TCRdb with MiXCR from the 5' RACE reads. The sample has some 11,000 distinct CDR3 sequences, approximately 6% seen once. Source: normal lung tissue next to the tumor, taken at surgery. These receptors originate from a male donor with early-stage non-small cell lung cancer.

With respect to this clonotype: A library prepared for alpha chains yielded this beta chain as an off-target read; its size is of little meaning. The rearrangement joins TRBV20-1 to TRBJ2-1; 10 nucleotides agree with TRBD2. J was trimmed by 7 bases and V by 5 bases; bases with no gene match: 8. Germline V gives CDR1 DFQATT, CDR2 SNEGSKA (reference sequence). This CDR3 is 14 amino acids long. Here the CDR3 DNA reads TGCAGTGCTTCTAGCGGGAGCAATCTTAATGAGCAGTTCTTC. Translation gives CSASSGSNLNEQFF.

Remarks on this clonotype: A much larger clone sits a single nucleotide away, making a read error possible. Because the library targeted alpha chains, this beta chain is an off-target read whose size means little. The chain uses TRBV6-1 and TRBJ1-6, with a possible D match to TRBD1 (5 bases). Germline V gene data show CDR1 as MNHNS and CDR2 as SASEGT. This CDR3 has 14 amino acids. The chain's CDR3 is CAGSDWGQGLPLHF. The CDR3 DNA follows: TGTGCCGGCAGTGATTGGGGCCAAGGTCTGCCCCTCCACTTT.

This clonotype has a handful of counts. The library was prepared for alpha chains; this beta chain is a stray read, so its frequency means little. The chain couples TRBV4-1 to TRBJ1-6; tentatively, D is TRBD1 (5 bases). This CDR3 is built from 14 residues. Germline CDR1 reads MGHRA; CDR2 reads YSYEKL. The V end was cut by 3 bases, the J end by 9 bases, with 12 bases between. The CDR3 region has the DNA TGCGCCAGCAGCCACACAGGTACCGGTTCACCCCTCCACTTT. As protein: CASSHTGTGSPLHF.

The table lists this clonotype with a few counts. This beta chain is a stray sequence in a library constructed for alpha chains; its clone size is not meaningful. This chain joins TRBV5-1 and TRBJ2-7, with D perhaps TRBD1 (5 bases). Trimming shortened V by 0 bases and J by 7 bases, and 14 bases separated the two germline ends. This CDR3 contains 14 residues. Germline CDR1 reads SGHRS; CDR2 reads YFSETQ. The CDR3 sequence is CASSLGQLSGEQYF. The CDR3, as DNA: TGCGCCAGCAGCTTGGGACAGCTATCTGGGGAGCAGTACTTC.

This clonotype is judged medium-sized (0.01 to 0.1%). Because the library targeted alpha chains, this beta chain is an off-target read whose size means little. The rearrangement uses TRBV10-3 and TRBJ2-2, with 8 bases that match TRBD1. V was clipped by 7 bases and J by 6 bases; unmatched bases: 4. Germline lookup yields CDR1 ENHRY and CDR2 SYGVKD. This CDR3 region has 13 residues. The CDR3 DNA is TGTGCCATCAATGACAGGGGCGCCGGGGAGCTGTTTTTT. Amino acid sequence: CAINDRGAGELFF.

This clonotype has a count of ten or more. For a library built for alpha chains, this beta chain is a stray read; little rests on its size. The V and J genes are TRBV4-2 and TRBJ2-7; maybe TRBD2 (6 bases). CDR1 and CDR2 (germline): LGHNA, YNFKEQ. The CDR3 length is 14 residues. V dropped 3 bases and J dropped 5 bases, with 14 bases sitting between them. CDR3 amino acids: CASSHAGGRDEQYF. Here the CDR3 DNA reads TGTGCCAGCAGCCATGCTGGAGGGCGGGACGAGCAGTACTTC.

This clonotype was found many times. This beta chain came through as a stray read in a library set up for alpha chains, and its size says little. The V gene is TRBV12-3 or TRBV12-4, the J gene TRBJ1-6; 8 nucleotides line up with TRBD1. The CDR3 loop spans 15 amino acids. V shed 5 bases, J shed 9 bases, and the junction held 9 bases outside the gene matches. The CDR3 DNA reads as TGTGCCAGCAGTACTCGGACAGGGCTATCTTCACCCCTCCACTTT. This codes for CASSTRTGLSSPLHF.

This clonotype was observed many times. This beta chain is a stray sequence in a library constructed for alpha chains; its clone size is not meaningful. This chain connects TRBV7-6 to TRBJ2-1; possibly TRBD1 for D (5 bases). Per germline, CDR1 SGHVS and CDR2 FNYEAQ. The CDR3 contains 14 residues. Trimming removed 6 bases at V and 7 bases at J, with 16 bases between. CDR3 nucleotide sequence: TGTGCCAGCAGTCTAACGGCAGGGTGGAATGAGCAGTTCTTC. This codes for CASSLTAGWNEQFF. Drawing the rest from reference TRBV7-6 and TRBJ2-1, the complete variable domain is GAGVSQSPRYKVTKRGQDVALRCDPISGHVSLYWYRQALGQGPEFLTYFNYEAQQDKSGLPNDRFSAERPEGSISTLTIQRTEQRDSAMYRCASSLTAGWNEQFFGPGTRLTVL.

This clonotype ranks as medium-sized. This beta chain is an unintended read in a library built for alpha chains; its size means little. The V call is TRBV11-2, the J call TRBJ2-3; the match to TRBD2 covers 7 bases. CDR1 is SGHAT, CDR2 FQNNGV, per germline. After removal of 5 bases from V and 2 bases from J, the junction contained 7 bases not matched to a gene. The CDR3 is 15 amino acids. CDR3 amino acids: CASSLREANTDTQYF. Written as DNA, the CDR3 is TGTGCCAGCAGCCTCCGGGAGGCTAACACAGATACGCAGTATTTT.

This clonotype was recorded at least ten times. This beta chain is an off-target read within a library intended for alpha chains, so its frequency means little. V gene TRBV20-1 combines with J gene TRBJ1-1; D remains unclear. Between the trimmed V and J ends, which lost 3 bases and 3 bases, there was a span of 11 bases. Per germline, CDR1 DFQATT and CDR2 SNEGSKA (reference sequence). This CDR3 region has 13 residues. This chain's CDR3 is CSARVGLDTEAFF. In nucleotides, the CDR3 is TGCAGTGCTAGGGTAGGTCTGGACACTGAAGCTTTCTTT.

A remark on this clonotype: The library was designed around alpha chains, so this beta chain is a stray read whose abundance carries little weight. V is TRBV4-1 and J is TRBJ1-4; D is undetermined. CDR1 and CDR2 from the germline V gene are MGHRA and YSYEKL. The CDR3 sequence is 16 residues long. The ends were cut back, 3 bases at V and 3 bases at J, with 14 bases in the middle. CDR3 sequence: CASSQPGYRPNEKLFF. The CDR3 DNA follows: TGCGCCAGCAGCCAGCCTGGGTACCGACCTAATGAAAAACTGTTTTTT.

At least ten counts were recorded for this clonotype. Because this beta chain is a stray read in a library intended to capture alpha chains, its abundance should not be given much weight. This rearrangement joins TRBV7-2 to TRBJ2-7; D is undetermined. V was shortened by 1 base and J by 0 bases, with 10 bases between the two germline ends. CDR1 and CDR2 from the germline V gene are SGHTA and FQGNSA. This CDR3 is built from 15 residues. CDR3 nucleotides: TGTGCCAGCAGCTTAGGACCCTCTTTCTCCTACGAGCAGTACTTC. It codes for CASSLGPSFSYEQYF.

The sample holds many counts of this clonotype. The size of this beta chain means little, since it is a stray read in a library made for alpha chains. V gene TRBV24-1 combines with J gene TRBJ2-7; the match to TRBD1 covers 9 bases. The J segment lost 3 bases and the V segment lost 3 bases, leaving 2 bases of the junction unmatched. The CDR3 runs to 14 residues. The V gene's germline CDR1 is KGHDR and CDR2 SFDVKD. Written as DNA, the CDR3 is TGTGCCACCAGTGATACAGGGGGCAACTACGAGCAGTACTTC. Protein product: CATSDTGGNYEQYF.

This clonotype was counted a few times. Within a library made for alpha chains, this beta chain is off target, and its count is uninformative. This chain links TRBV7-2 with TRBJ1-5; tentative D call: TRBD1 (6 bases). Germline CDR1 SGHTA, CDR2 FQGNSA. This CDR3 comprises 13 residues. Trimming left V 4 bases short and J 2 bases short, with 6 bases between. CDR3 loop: CASSYRGNQPQHF. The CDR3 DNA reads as TGTGCCAGCAGCTACAGGGGCAATCAGCCCCAGCATTTT.

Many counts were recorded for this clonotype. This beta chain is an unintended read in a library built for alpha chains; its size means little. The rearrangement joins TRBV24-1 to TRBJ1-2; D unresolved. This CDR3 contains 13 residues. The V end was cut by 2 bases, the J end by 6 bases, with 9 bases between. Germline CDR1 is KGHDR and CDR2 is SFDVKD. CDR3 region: CATSDYADDGYTF. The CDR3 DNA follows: TGTGCCACCAGTGATTACGCAGATGATGGCTACACCTTC.

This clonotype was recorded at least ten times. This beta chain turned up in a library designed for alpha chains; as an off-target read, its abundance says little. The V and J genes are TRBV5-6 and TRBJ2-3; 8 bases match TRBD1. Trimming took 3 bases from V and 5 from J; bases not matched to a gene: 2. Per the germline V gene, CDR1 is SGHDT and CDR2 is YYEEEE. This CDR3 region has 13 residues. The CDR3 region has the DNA TGTGCCAGCAGCTGGACAGGGAGAGATACGCAGTATTTT. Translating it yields CASSWTGRDTQYF.

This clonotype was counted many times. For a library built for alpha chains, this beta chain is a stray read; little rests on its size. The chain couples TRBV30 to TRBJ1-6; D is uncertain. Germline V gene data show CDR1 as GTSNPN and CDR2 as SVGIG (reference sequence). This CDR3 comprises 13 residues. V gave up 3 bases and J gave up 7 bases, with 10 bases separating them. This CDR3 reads CAWSGRGNSPLHF. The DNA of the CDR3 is TGTGCCTGGAGCGGCCGTGGCAATTCACCCCTCCACTTT.

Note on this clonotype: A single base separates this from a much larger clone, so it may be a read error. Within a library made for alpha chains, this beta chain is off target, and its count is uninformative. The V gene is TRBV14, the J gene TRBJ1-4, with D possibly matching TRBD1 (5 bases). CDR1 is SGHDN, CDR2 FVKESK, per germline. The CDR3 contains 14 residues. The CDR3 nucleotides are TGTGCCAGCAGCCAAGTTGGCCTGACAGAAAAACTGATTTTT. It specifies CASSQVGLTEKLIF.

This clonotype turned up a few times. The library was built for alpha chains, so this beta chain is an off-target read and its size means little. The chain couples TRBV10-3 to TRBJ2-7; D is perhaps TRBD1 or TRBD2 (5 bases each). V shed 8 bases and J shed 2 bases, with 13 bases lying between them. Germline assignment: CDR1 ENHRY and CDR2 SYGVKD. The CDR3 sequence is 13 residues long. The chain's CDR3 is CAIAYMGAYEQYF. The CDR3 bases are TGTGCCATCGCCTACATGGGGGCCTACGAGCAGTACTTC.

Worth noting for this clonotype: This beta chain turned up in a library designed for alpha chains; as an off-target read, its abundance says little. The CDR3 DNA reads as TGCGCCAGCAGCCGGGCTCCTAGCGGAGTGAACACCGGGGAGCTGTTTTTT. Translating it yields CASSRAPSGVNTGELFF. This chain joins TRBV5-1 and TRBJ2-2, with TRBD2 matching 7 bases. From germline, CDR1 is SGHRS and CDR2 YFSETQ. This CDR3 is 17 amino acids long. V lost 4 bases and J lost 1; bases outside the gene matches: 10.

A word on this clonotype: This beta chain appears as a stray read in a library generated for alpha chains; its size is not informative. In nucleotides, the CDR3 is TGTGCCAGCAGCCCCACCGGGACAGGGGTTCAGCCCCAGCATTTT. Its translation is CASSPTGTGVQPQHF. The rearrangement uses TRBV21-1 and TRBJ1-5; the D call TRBD1 from the table was never checked on the DNA. TRBV21-1 is a pseudogene. The length of the CDR3 is 15 residues.

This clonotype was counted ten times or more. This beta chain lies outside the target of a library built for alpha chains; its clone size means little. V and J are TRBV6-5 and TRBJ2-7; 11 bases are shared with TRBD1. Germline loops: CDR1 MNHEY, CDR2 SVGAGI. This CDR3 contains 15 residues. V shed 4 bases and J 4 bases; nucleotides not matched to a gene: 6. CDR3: CASSSPGQGVYEQYF. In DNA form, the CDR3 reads TGTGCCAGCAGTTCACCGGGACAGGGGGTGTACGAGCAGTACTTC.

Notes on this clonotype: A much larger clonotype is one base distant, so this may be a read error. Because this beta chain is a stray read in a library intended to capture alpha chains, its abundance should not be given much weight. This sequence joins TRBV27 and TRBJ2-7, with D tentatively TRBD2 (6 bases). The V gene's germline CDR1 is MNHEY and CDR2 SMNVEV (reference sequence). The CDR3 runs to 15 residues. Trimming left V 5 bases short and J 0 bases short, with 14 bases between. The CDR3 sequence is CASSPLARGSYEQYF. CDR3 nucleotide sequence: TGTGCCAGCAGTCCCCTAGCGCGAGGCTCCTACGAGCAGTACTTC.

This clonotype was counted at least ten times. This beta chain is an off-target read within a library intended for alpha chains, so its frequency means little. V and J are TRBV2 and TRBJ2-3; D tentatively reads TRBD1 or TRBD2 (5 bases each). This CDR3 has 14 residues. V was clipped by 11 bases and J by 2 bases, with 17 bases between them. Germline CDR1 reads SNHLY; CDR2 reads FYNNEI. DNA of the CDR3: TGTGCCCCCGTCACGGGACGGTCCACAGATACGCAGTATTTT. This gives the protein CAPVTGRSTDTQYF.

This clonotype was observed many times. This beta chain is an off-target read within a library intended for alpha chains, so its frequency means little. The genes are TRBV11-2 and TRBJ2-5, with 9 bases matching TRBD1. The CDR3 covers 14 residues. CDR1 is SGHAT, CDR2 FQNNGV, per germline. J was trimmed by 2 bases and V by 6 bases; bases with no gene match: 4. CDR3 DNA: TGTGCCAGCAGTTCGGGACAGGGACAAGAGACCCAGTACTTC. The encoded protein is CASSSGQGQETQYF.

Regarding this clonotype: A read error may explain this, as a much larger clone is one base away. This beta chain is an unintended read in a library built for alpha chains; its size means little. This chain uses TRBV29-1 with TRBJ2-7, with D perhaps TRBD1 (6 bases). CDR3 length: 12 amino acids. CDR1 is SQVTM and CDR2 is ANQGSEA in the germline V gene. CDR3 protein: CSAHGPGPTGHF. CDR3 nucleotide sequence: TGCAGCGCGCACGGACCGGGACCGACAGGTCACTTC.

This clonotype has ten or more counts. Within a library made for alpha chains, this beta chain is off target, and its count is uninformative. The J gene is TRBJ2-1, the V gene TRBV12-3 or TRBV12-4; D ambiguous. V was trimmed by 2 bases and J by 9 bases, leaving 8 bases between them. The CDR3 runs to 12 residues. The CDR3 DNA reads TGTGCCAGCAGTTTATTCGTCGGTGAGCAGTTCTTC. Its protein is CASSLFVGEQFF.

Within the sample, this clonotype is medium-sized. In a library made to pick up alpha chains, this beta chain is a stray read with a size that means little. CDR3 DNA sequence: TGTGCCAGCAGTCTTCGAGGACTAGCGGGAGGCCCGTTGTACTTC. This codes for CASSLRGLAGGPLYF. The V and J genes are TRBV6-5 and TRBJ2-7; the match to TRBD2 covers 14 bases. The CDR3 sequence is 15 residues long. Per germline, CDR1 MNHEY and CDR2 SVGAGI. V gave up 5 bases and J gave up 12 bases; unmatched junction bases: 12.

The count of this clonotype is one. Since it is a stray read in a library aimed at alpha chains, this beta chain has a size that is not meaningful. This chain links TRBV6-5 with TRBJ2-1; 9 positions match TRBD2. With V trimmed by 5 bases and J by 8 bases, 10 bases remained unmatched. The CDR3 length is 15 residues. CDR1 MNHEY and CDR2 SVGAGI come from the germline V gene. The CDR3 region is CASSKIAGEVYEQFF. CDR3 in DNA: TGTGCCAGCAGTAAAATAGCGGGAGAGGTCTATGAGCAGTTCTTC.

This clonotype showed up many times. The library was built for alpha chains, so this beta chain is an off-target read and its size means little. This CDR3 is CASEIAGINEQFF. DNA of the CDR3: TGTGCCAGCGAAATAGCGGGAATAAATGAGCAGTTCTTC. The chain carries TRBV6-1 and TRBJ2-1, with 8 bases matching TRBD2. After removal of 8 bases from V and 7 bases from J, the junction contained 7 bases not matched to a gene. There are 13 residues in the CDR3. CDR1 MNHNS and CDR2 SASEGT come from the germline V gene.

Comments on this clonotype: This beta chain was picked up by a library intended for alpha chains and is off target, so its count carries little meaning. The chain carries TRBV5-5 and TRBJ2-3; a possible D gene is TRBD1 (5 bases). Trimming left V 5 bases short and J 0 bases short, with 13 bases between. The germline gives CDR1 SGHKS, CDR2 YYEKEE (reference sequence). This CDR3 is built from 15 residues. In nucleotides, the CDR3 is TGTGCCAGCAGAACGACAGCCACGAGCACAGATACGCAGTATTTT. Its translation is CASRTTATSTDTQYF.

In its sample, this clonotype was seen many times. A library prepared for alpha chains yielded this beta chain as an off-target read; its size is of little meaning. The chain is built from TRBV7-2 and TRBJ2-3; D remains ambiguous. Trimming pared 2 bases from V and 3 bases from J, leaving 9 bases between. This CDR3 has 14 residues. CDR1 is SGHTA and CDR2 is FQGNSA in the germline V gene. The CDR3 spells CASSLTDLTDTQYF. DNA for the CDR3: TGTGCCAGCAGCTTAACCGACTTAACAGATACGCAGTATTTT.